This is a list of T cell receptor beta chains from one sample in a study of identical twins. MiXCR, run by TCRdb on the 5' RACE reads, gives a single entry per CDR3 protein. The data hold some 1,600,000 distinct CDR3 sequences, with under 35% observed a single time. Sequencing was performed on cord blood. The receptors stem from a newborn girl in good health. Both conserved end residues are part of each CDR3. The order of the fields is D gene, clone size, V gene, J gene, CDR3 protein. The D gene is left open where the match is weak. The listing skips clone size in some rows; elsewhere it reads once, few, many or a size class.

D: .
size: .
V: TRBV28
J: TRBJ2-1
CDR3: CANIHRGEQFF

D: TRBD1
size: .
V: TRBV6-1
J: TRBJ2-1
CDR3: CASTQGEYNEQFF

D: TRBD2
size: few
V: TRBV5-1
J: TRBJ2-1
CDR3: CASSLLAGGGYNEQFF

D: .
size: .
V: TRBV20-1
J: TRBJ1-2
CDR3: CSARLQSLNGYTF

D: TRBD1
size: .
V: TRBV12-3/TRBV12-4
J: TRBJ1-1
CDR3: CASSPRGQGSAEAFF

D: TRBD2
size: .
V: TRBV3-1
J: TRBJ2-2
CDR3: CASSQGPPGLAGGKTGELFF

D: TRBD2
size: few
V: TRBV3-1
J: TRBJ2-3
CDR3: CASSHPPGLAGETTDTQYF

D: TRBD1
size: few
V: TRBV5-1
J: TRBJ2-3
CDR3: CASSKSGTGSLRGTDTQYF

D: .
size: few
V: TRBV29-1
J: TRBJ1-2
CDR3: CSVELVSQVQFPNYGYTF

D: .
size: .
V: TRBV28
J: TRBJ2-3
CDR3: CASSLTGGPGTDTQYF

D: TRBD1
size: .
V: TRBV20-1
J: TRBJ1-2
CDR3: CSARATGGAYTF

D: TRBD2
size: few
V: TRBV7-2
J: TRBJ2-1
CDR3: CASSLAVGGGASEQFF

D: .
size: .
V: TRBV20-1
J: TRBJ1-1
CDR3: CSARPDSRNTEAFF

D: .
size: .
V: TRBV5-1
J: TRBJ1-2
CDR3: CASSLGERNYGYTF

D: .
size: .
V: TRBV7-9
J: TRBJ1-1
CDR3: CASSSLPLRDTEAFF

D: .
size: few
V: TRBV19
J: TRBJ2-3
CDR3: CASSIGVRATDTQYF

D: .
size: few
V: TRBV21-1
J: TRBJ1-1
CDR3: CASDRPEAFF

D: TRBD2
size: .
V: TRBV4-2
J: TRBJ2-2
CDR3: CASSPYGRERALGGELFF

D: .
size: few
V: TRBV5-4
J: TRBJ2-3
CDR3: CASSLLGGMTDTQYF

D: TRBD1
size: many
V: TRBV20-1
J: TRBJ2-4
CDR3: CSARQGQGAKNIQYF

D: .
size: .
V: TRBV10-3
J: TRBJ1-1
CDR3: CAISELPNTEAFF

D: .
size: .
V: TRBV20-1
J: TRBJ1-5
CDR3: CSLKRGAGDQPQHF

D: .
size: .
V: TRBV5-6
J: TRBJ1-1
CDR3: CASSLGQALNAEAFF

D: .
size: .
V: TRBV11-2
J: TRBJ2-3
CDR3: CASSLDQRGTDTQYF

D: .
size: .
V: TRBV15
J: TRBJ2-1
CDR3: CATSRVHNEQFF

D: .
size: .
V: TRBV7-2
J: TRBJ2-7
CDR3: CASSEGPVAHLYEQYF

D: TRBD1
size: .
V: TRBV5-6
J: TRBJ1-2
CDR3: CASRVTGGDYGYTF

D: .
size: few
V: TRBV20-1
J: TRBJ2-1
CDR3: CSARDRRGPLYEQFF

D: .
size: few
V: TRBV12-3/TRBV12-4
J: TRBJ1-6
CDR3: CASSLDWANMNNSPLHF

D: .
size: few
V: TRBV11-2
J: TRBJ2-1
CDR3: CASSLGITHPTYNEQFF